These 17 T cell receptor beta chains share one sample of origin, sequenced in a study of T cell repertoires in cytomegalovirus infection. TCRdb ran MiXCR on the reads and lists one entry per CDR3 protein. The sample lists about 360,000 distinct CDR3 sequences; around 18% were seen once. Sequenced sample: PBMCs. These receptors were collected from a human donor in good health (CMV status not recorded). Some clones in this sample may be carry-over from other donors' samples.

Only a few counts were recorded for this clonotype. This chain connects TRBV20-1 to TRBJ1-1; tentative D call: TRBD1 (6 bases). This CDR3 region has 15 residues. The V end lost 3 bases, the J end lost 4 bases, and 18 bases lay between the germline ends. CDR1 and CDR2 (germline): DFQATT, SNEGSKA (reference sequence). In DNA form, the CDR3 reads TGCAGTGCTAGTCGGGGGGCCAAGGTTTTCACTGAAGCTTTCTTT. Translated, it gives CSASRGAKVFTEAFF.

This clonotype was seen more than once but under ten times. CDR3 in amino acids: CASRGGSGGSTDTQYF. DNA for the CDR3: TGTGCCAGCAGGGGGGGGAGCGGGGGGTCGACAGATACGCAGTATTTT. V and J are TRBV12-3 or TRBV12-4 and TRBJ2-3; TRBD2 agrees at 9 bases. Losses at the gene ends were 6 bases for V and 3 bases for J; bases not matched to a gene: 10. The CDR3 totals 16 residues.

This clonotype occurred a few times. CDR3 DNA: TGCGCCAGCAGCCAAGACGTTGCGGCCCTACTCACAGATACGCAGTATTTT. Encoded protein: CASSQDVAALLTDTQYF. The V call is TRBV4-3, the J call TRBJ2-3, with unresolved D. Germline CDR1 is LGHNA and CDR2 is YSLEER. V was trimmed by 0 bases and J by 2 bases, leaving 15 bases between them. This CDR3 is built from 17 residues.

The V call is TRBV20-1, the J call TRBJ2-7; 10 bases match TRBD1. Germline values: CDR1 DFQATT, CDR2 SNEGSKA (reference sequence). The CDR3 contains 11 residues. DNA for the CDR3: TGCGGAGGACAGGGGGGCTACGAGCAGTACTTC. As protein: CGGQGGYEQYF.

This chain connects TRBV27 to TRBJ1-4; unclear D gene. The CDR3 has 12 residues. Deletions cut 6 bases from V and 10 bases from J, with 12 bases between. Per germline, CDR1 MNHEY and CDR2 SMNVEV (reference sequence). DNA of the CDR3: TGTGCCAGCAGCTTACTCCCTGGAAAACTGTTTTTT. Translated: CASSLLPGKLFF.

The V call is TRBV29-1, the J call TRBJ1-1, with D tentatively TRBD1 (5 bases). CDR1 is SQVTM and CDR2 is ANQGSEA in the germline V gene. Trimming left V 4 bases short and J 8 bases short, with 11 bases between. This CDR3 has 11 residues. The CDR3 DNA sequence: TGCAGCGTTGGGACACCCGGAGAAGCTTTCTTT. It codes for CSVGTPGEAFF.

The chain recombines TRBV2 with TRBJ1-1; D not resolved. Trimming pared 6 bases from V and 5 bases from J, leaving 16 bases between. This CDR3 spans 14 amino acids. Germline V gives CDR1 SNHLY, CDR2 FYNNEI. The CDR3 region is CASSDRASGTEAFF. In DNA, the CDR3 is TGTGCCAGCAGCGATAGGGCCTCGGGGACTGAAGCTTTCTTT. The variable domain in full, completed from reference TRBV2 and TRBJ1-1, reads EPEVTQTPSHQVTQMGQEVILRCVPISNHLYFYWYRQILGQKVEFLVSFYNNEISEKSEIFDDQFSVERPDGSNFTLKIRSTKLEDSAMYFCASSDRASGTEAFFGQGTRLTVV.

This chain uses TRBV4-2 with TRBJ1-6; D is uncertain. V was shortened by 6 bases and J by 10 bases, with 13 bases between the two germline ends. The CDR3 length is 13 residues. Germline V lookup: CDR1 LGHNA, CDR2 YNFKEQ. This CDR3 is CASSDMQRSPLHF. CDR3 nucleotide sequence: TGTGCCAGCAGTGACATGCAGAGATCACCCCTCCACTTT.

This clonotype was observed a few times. The chain links TRBV4-1 to TRBJ2-3; TRBD1 matches 7 bases. J was trimmed by 2 bases and V by 1 base; bases with no gene match: 6. The CDR3 covers 16 residues. CDR1 is MGHRA, CDR2 YSYEKL, per germline. The CDR3 DNA reads TGCGCCAGCAGCCAAGGGCCGACAGGGTCCACAGATACGCAGTATTTT. Translated: CASSQGPTGSTDTQYF.

This clonotype has just a few counts. The chain recombines TRBV6-2 or TRBV6-3 with TRBJ1-2, with D unclear. V was shortened by 5 bases and J by 6 bases, with 19 bases between the two germline ends. Germline V gene sequence: CDR1 MNHEY, CDR2 SVGEGT. The CDR3 runs to 15 residues. The CDR3 bases are TGTGCCAGCAGTCGCCTAAGACATGAAATCGATGGCTACACCTTC. It yields the protein CASSRLRHEIDGYTF.

The sample holds many counts of this clonotype. The gene calls are TRBV7-2 and TRBJ1-5, with 8 bases matching TRBD1. The CDR3 covers 13 residues. V gave up 5 bases and J gave up 9 bases; unmatched junction bases: 6. The germline CDR1 and CDR2 sequences are SGHTA and FQGNSA. CDR3 coding DNA: TGTGCCAGCAGCCCAAAGACAGGGGTGCCCCAGCATTTT. It yields the protein CASSPKTGVPQHF. Based on the CDR3 plus reference TRBV7-2 and TRBJ1-5, the full variable domain is GAGVSQSPSNKVTEKGKDVELRCDPISGHTALYWYRQSLGQGLEFLIYFQGNSAPDKSGLPSDRFSAERTGGSVSTLTIQRTQQEDSAVYLCASSPKTGVPQHFGDGTRLSIL.

There are many counts of this clonotype. V and J are TRBV7-2 and TRBJ1-5; D is possibly TRBD1 (5 bases). Per the germline V gene, CDR1 is SGHTA and CDR2 is FQGNSA. Trimming removed 5 bases from V and 5 bases from J, with 10 bases in between. This CDR3 has 13 amino acids. In DNA form, the CDR3 reads TGTGCCAGCAGCAGGGGATTTGATCAGCCCCAGCATTTT. It translates to CASSRGFDQPQHF.

This chain links TRBV5-4 with TRBJ1-4; no reliable D call. This CDR3 has 14 amino acids. The V end was cut by 9 bases, the J end by 8 bases, with 20 bases between. CDR1 SGHNT and CDR2 YYREEE come from the germline V gene (reference sequence). The CDR3 sequence is CAITEDRGGEKLFF. The CDR3 region has the DNA TGTGCCATTACCGAGGACCGCGGCGGGGAAAAACTGTTTTTT.

For this clonotype: A much larger clonotype is one base distant, so this may be a read error. The chain has TRBV11-2 and TRBJ2-7; 8 positions match TRBD1. Trimming took 8 bases from V and 4 from J; bases not matched to a gene: 16. Germline CDR1 reads SGHAT; CDR2 reads FQNNGV. The CDR3 is 16 residues long. The CDR3, as DNA: TGTGCCAGCGGCAGACTAGGGGGGACAGGAAATTACGAGCAGTACTTC. Encoded protein: CASGRLGGTGNYEQYF.

The chain joins TRBV4-1 to TRBJ2-7, with 7 bases fitting TRBD1. Germline CDR1 is MGHRA and CDR2 is YSYEKL. Trimming removed 4 bases from V and 2 bases from J; junction bases left unmatched: 8. The CDR3 covers 15 residues. CDR3 DNA sequence: TGCGCCAGCAGCCGAGGGGGCGGAGGTCCCTACGAGCAGTACTTC. It yields the protein CASSRGGGGPYEQYF.

The genes are TRBV20-1 and TRBJ2-5; no clear D gene. There are 16 residues in the CDR3. V lost 3 bases and J 1 base, leaving 18 bases between the germline ends. Germline loops: CDR1 DFQATT, CDR2 SNEGSKA (reference sequence). The CDR3 nucleotides are TGCAGTGCTAGTATCCTAAGGCCCCTAAGCCAAGAGACCCAGTACTTC. This translates into CSASILRPLSQETQYF.

The table lists this clonotype with many counts. V and J are TRBV7-2 and TRBJ2-1; no reliable D call. Trimming shortened V by 5 bases and J by 5 bases, and 4 bases separated the two germline ends. This CDR3 region has 11 residues. Germline values: CDR1 SGHTA, CDR2 FQGNSA. CDR3 sequence reads: CASSENNEQFF. DNA for the CDR3: TGTGCCAGCAGCGAAAACAATGAGCAGTTCTTC.